Given below is one T cell receptor beta chain in context. Template switching appended UMIs that held a 6-nucleotide sample barcode. Amplification used two nested PCRs: 15 to 20 cycles, then 9 cycles, on TCRalpha/TCRbeta cDNA. Reanalyzing the 5' RACE reads, TCRdb keeps one entry per CDR3 protein, without DNA. This sample's clone table lists just over 300,000 distinct CDR3 sequences. This CDR3 has 13 residues. CDR1 KGHSH and CDR2 LQKENI come from the germline V gene. Collection of a 2.5 ml blood sample took place per donor. The data are from a study of monozygotic twins with inflammatory bowel disease. The TCR was taken from a human donor with ulcerative colitis or Crohn's disease, or a healthy co-twin of an affected twin (not recorded which). The sample consisted of blood. The chain combines TRBV18 with TRBJ2-7; as DNA is missing, the TRBD1 call by TCRdb cannot be tested. CDR3 sequence: CASSGGQAYEQYF.